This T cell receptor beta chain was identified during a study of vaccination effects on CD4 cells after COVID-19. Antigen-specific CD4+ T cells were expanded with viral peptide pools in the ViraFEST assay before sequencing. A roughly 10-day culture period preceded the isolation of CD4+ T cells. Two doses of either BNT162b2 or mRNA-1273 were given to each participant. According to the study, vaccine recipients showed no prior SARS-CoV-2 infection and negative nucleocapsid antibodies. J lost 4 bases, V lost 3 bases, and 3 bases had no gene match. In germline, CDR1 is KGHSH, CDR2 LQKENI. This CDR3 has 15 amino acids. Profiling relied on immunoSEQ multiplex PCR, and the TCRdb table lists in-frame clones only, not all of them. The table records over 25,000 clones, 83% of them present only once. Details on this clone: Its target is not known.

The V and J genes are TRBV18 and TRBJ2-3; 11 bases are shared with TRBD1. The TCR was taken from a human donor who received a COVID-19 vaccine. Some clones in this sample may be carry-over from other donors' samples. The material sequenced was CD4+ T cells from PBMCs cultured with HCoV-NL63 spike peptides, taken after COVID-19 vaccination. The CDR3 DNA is TGTGCCAGCTCACCGGGACAGGGGGATGCAGATACGCAGTATTTT. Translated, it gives CASSPGQGDADTQYF.